This T cell receptor beta chain was identified in a study of radiation and T cells in renal cell carcinoma. As for the study in general: Nephrectomy followed 15 Gy stereotactic body radiation by 4 weeks.

Described time point: blood 2 weeks post-SBRT. Specified treatment: 15 Gy SBRT to primary tumor, nephrectomy 4 weeks later. Serial blood draws occurred at baseline and 2 and 4 weeks post-SBRT. The CDR3 is 15 residues long. Between the trimmed V and J ends, which lost 0 bases and 7 bases, there was a span of 14 bases. The germline V gene encodes CDR1 SGHRS and CDR2 YFSETQ. Using immunoSEQ multiplex PCR, the repertoire was profiled, and TCRdb retains in-frame clones only, with some absent. The sample contains 100,000 to 150,000 clones, about 88% of which appear only once. Notes on the study in general: Pretreatment tumor biopsies were lacking, so baseline clonotypes are unknown. Top tumor clonotypes rose in blood 2 weeks post-radiation, then contracted.

With respect to this clone: Its antigen is unknown.

This clonotype was sampled from a woman aged 70 to 79 with renal cell carcinoma. This specimen consisted of blood, obtained from a patient whose treatment included radiotherapy and nephrectomy. The V call is TRBV5-1, the J call TRBJ1-5; D remains ambiguous. CDR3 region: CASSLDGFNSQPQHF. CDR3 in DNA: TGCGCCAGCAGCTTGGACGGGTTCAATTCCCAGCCCCAGCATTTT.